This T cell receptor (beta chain) was sequenced in a study of cytomegalovirus exposure and HLA in healthy donors. The validation cohort, a group of 90 to 150 subjects, included the donors and was separate from the roughly 620-subject first cohort. V was shortened by 3 bases and J by 3 bases, with 3 bases between the two germline ends. The germline V gene encodes CDR1 SGHTA and CDR2 FQGNSA. The CDR3 extends over 11 amino acids. Clones were read by immunoSEQ multiplex PCR, and TCRdb kept only the in-frame ones, dropping some. The repertoire holds a few hundred thousand clones, approximately 86% seen once, with about 3% in the top ten.

The V call is TRBV7-2, the J call TRBJ2-7; no reliable D call. The clonotype comes from a young woman in good health and CMV-seronegative. Source material: PBMCs. Here the CDR3 DNA reads TGTGCCAGCAGCTTTCGCTACGAGCAGTACTTC. Translated, it gives CASSFRYEQYF. Supplemented by reference TRBV7-2 and TRBJ2-7, the full variable domain reads GAGVSQSPSNKVTEKGKDVELRCDPISGHTALYWYRQSLGQGLEFLIYFQGNSAPDKSGLPSDRFSAERTGGSVSTLTIQRTQQEDSAVYLCASSFRYEQYFGPGTRLTVT.